The 23 T cell receptor beta chains in this list originate from one sample, sequenced in a study of long-term antiretroviral therapy in people with HIV. At the survey level, the v3.0 immunoSEQ assay was run. TCRdb's copy holds only in-frame clones and misses some; the assay was immunoSEQ multiplex PCR. The table records approximately 19,000 clones, roughly three quarters of them present only once. The specimen comprised unsorted PBMCs, sampled 2.3 years after starting antiretroviral therapy. All receptors come from a woman aged 35 to 49 with HIV.

This clone was seen only once. The V call is TRBV7-2, the J call TRBJ1-6; 10 nucleotides align to TRBD1. V dropped 3 bases and J dropped 7; count of bases not matched to a gene: 3. The V gene's germline CDR1 is SGHTA and CDR2 FQGNSA. This CDR3 contains 15 residues. The CDR3 spells CASSLEGQGNSPLHF. In nucleotides, the CDR3 is TGTGCCAGCAGCTTGGAGGGACAGGGGAATTCACCCCTCCACTTT.

This clone was recorded only once. This rearrangement joins TRBV5-1 to TRBJ2-5; 8 bases match TRBD2. Unmatched junction bases numbered 9, after V lost 4 bases and J lost 1 base. This CDR3 has 16 residues. From germline, CDR1 is SGHRS and CDR2 YFSETQ. The CDR3 DNA sequence: TGCGCCAGCAGCCCAGAGCGGGGGTTGCGCCAAGAGACCCAGTACTTC. Protein sequence: CASSPERGLRQETQYF.

This clone has a handful of counts. The gene calls are TRBV4-2 and TRBJ2-7, with a possible D match to TRBD1 (6 bases). Germline CDR1 LGHNA, CDR2 YNFKEQ. The CDR3 is made up of 14 amino acids. The ends were cut back, 5 bases at V and 7 bases at J, with 18 bases in the middle. The CDR3: CASSSIQGVREQYF. The CDR3 coding sequence is TGTGCCAGCAGCTCGATACAGGGAGTTCGGGAGCAGTACTTC.

In nucleotides, the CDR3 is TGTGCCAGCAGCTTAGCCCACAGCTCCTACAATGAGCAGTTCTTC. Protein product: CASSLAHSSYNEQFF. The chain is built from TRBV7-6 and TRBJ2-1; D ambiguous. Per germline, CDR1 SGHVS and CDR2 FNYEAQ. The CDR3 totals 15 residues. The germline V and J ends were trimmed by 0 bases and 0 bases, with 6 bases remaining between them.

The chain links TRBV18 to TRBJ1-2, with D hard to call. V was trimmed by 2 bases and J by 0 bases, leaving 10 bases between them. The CDR3 runs 15 residues. The germline gives CDR1 KGHSH, CDR2 LQKENI. In DNA form, the CDR3 reads TGTGCCAGCTCACCATACAGCACCTCTAACTATGGCTACACCTTC. Translating gives CASSPYSTSNYGYTF.

V usage is TRBV18 and J usage is TRBJ2-7; 9 nucleotides match TRBD2. The CDR3 has 16 residues. Germline V gene data show CDR1 as KGHSH and CDR2 as LQKENI. V trimming: 1 base; J trimming: 5 bases; junction bases outside the gene matches: 9. Here the CDR3 reads CASSPHWTSDRNEQYF. Here the CDR3 DNA reads TGTGCCAGCTCACCACACTGGACTAGCGATAGGAACGAGCAGTACTTC.

The chain couples TRBV19 to TRBJ2-6, with 7 bases that match TRBD2. The CDR3 loop spans 15 amino acids. Per the germline V gene, CDR1 is LNHDA and CDR2 is SQIVND (reference sequence). Trimming at V came to 2 bases and at J to 2 bases, leaving 0 bases not matched to a gene. The CDR3: CASSISGAGANVLTF. The CDR3 bases are TGTGCCAGTAGTATAAGCGGGGCTGGGGCCAACGTCCTGACTTTC.

A few counts support this clone. The chain carries TRBV7-2 and TRBJ2-7, with a possible D match to TRBD1 (6 bases). V shed 5 bases and J shed 6 bases, with 14 bases lying between them. The germline V gene encodes CDR1 SGHTA and CDR2 FQGNSA. CDR3 length equals 13 residues. The DNA of the CDR3 is TGTGCCAGCAGCCCCGACAGGCGTACCGAGCAGTACTTC. As protein: CASSPDRRTEQYF.

The chain has TRBV27 and TRBJ1-2; a weak D match, TRBD1 (6 bases). V shed 2 bases and J shed 7 bases, with 17 bases lying between them. Germline V lookup: CDR1 MNHEY, CDR2 SMNVEV (reference sequence). The CDR3 length is 15 residues. The DNA for the CDR3 is TGTGCCAGCAGTTTAACCCTCGGGGGCCGGGTTGGCTACACCTTC. Translated: CASSLTLGGRVGYTF.

CDR3 sequence reads: CASSAGWTQYF. The CDR3 DNA sequence: TGTGCCAGCAGCGCCGGTTGGACGCAGTATTTT. V is TRBV7-9 and J is TRBJ2-3; no reliable D call. Germline assignment: CDR1 SEHNR and CDR2 FQNEAQ (reference sequence). The CDR3 spans 11 residues. The V and J ends lost 5 bases and 9 bases respectively, with 9 bases between them.

V is TRBV7-9 and J is TRBJ2-7, with D perhaps matching TRBD2 (6 bases). The CDR3 extends over 13 amino acids. CDR1 and CDR2 from the germline V gene are SEHNR and FQNEAQ (reference sequence). Trimming shortened V by 5 bases and J by 4 bases, and 12 bases separated the two germline ends. The CDR3 DNA sequence: TGTGCCAGCAGCCAGCCCGGAGGGTACGAGCAGTACTTC. Its translation is CASSQPGGYEQYF.

The V gene is TRBV7-9, the J gene TRBJ1-4, with TRBD1 as a possible D gene (5 bases). The germline CDR1 and CDR2 sequences are SEHNR and FQNEAQ (reference sequence). V lost 6 bases and J lost 0, with 20 bases in between. CDR3 length equals 18 residues. The CDR3 region is CASSSGHKRYATNEKLFF. The CDR3 DNA is TGTGCCAGCAGTTCGGGGCACAAGAGATACGCAACTAATGAAAAACTGTTTTTT. The variable domain in full, completed from reference TRBV7-9 and TRBJ1-4, reads DTGVSQNPRHKITKRGQNVTFRCDPISEHNRLYWYRQTLGQGPEFLTYFQNEAQLEKSRLLSDRFSAERPKGSFSTLEIQRTEQGDSAMYLCASSSGHKRYATNEKLFFGSGTQLSVL.

This clone was seen a single time. The genes are TRBV29-1 and TRBJ2-1; 7 bases fit TRBD2. The CDR3 spans 13 residues. Per germline, CDR1 SQVTM and CDR2 ANQGSEA. V was clipped by 7 bases and J by 2 bases; unmatched bases: 5. The CDR3 loop is CSAIGGTYNEQFF. The DNA for the CDR3 is TGCAGCGCTATCGGGGGGACCTACAATGAGCAGTTCTTC.

The chain's CDR3 is CASSEWDTQYF. The CDR3 bases are TGTGCCAGCAGTGAATGGGATACGCAGTATTTT. The chain carries TRBV25-1 and TRBJ2-3; D is undetermined. The CDR3 totals 11 residues. CDR1 is MGHDK, CDR2 SYGVNS, per germline. The V and J ends lost 1 base and 6 bases respectively, with 2 bases between them.

The chain joins TRBV19 to TRBJ1-1, with D possibly being TRBD1 (6 bases). The V end lost 9 bases, the J end lost 3 bases, and 11 bases lay between the germline ends. This CDR3 comprises 12 residues. Germline V gene sequence: CDR1 LNHDA, CDR2 SQIVND (reference sequence). In DNA, the CDR3 is TGTGCCAGCCAGGGGCAGTACACTGAAGCTTTCTTT. This codes for CASQGQYTEAFF.

V and J are TRBV7-8 and TRBJ2-7; D might be TRBD1 or TRBD2, each matching 5 bases. With 2 bases removed from V and 2 bases from J, the gap between germline ends came to 10 bases. In germline, CDR1 is SGHVS, CDR2 FQNEAQ. CDR3 length: 14 residues. The CDR3 DNA reads TGTGCCAGCAGCTTAAGGGACGTTACCTACGAGCAGTACTTC. As protein: CASSLRDVTYEQYF.

The chain couples TRBV30 to TRBJ1-5; a possible D gene is TRBD1 (5 bases). Germline CDR1 is GTSNPN and CDR2 is SVGIG (reference sequence). With 5 bases removed from V and 5 bases from J, the gap between germline ends came to 13 bases. This CDR3 has 13 residues. This CDR3 is CAWGAGRDQPQHF. DNA of the CDR3: TGTGCCTGGGGGGCAGGGAGGGATCAGCCCCAGCATTTT. Together with reference TRBV30 and TRBJ1-5, the CDR3 gives the full variable domain: SQTIHQWPATLVQPVGSPLSLECTVEGTSNPNLYWYRQAAGRGLQLLFYSVGIGQISSEVPQNLSASRPQDRQFILSSKKLLLSDSGFYLCAWGAGRDQPQHFGDGTRLSIL.

The genes are TRBV28 and TRBJ2-1, with 8 bases matching TRBD2. The CDR3 is 14 amino acids. The J segment lost 4 bases and the V segment lost 7 bases, leaving 6 bases of the junction unmatched. Germline V gene data show CDR1 as MDHEN and CDR2 as SYDVKM. CDR3 residues: CASTGLVPYNEQFF. The CDR3 region has the DNA TGTGCCAGCACGGGACTAGTGCCGTACAATGAGCAGTTCTTC.

The chain employs TRBV4-2 and TRBJ2-1; 7 bases are a match to TRBD1. The CDR3 has 12 amino acids. The trim removed 2 bases at V and 10 bases at J, leaving 2 bases unmatched. Germline assignment: CDR1 LGHNA and CDR2 YNFKEQ. As DNA, the CDR3 is TGTGCCAGCAGCCAAACAGGGGTAGAGCAGTTCTTC. Protein: CASSQTGVEQFF.

The chain uses TRBV10-1 and TRBJ2-7; 9 nucleotides align to TRBD1. The V gene's germline CDR1 is WNHNN and CDR2 SYGVQD (reference sequence). V dropped 6 bases and J dropped 6; count of bases not matched to a gene: 6. CDR3 length equals 13 residues. The DNA for the CDR3 is TGCGCCAGCAGCCGGGACAGGGTCGGCGAGCAGTACTTC. Translation gives CASSRDRVGEQYF.

This clone was detected a few times. This chain joins TRBV10-3 and TRBJ1-2; 10 bases match TRBD1. CDR3 length: 15 amino acids. CDR1 and CDR2 (germline): ENHRY, SYGVKD. The ends lost 10 bases at V and 0 bases at J; junction bases unmatched: 8. This chain's CDR3 is CATFTGTGANYGYTF. DNA for the CDR3: TGTGCCACCTTTACCGGGACAGGGGCTAACTATGGCTACACCTTC.

The V gene is TRBV4-3, the J gene TRBJ1-2; D call uncertain. Per germline, CDR1 LGHNA and CDR2 YSLEER. The ends were cut back, 0 bases at V and 2 bases at J, with 10 bases in the middle. The CDR3 covers 15 residues. The CDR3 protein is CASSQDSDINYGYTF. The CDR3 bases are TGCGCCAGCAGCCAAGATTCAGATATAAACTATGGCTACACCTTC.

This clone has a handful of counts. The chain couples TRBV5-1 to TRBJ2-7, with D unresolved. CDR3 size: 12 residues. Looked up from germline, CDR1 is SGHRS and CDR2 is YFSETQ. V lost 1 base to trimming and J lost 4 bases, with 6 bases between them. CDR3 in amino acids: CASSLLGYEQYF. Written as DNA, the CDR3 is TGCGCCAGCAGCTTGCTGGGGTACGAGCAGTACTTC.